This record covers a single T cell receptor beta chain. This clonotype appeared a few times. Its antigen remains undetermined. Base qualities are not recorded, but no much larger clone differs from it by a single base. This sample was included in a study of T cells after yellow fever vaccination (dated by TCRdb to between 2019 and 2020). The study in broad terms: The SMART-Seq v4 Ultra Low Input RNA kit was used to prepare libraries from fractions with low cell numbers. To track T-cell clones before and after primary and booster YFV17D yellow fever vaccination, bulk TCR alpha and beta repertoires were sequenced longitudinally. Two healthy male donors made up the cohort, one aged 18 to 30 years and the other aged 30 to 40 years. Blood was collected at multiple timepoints before and after primary and secondary immunization, and bulk PBMC replicates and cell subsets were isolated.

Beyond this particular receptor, the publication reports: A small share of clonotypes occurred in both CD4 and CD8 compartments, likely arising from convergent recombination. Most clones expanded after primary vaccination (96% of CD4 and roughly 90% of CD8) were re-detected after the booster, suggesting that broad memory maintenance occurred. Computational filtering was needed because FACS-sorted repertoires could contain abundant contaminating clonotypes from the bulk population. The study included only two donors, which limits how far the findings can be generalized. The secondary T-cell response was weaker than the primary response but faster, peaking on day 5 instead of day 15.

Taken with the paper, the label for treatment or condition translates to: live attenuated yellow fever vaccine strain. At each blood-draw timepoint, two biological replicates of bulk PBMCs were collected. A standard Ficoll-Paque protocol was used to isolate PBMCs from peripheral blood. RNA was extracted with TriZol from bulk PBMCs, CD4 and CD8 fractions, and dextramer-positive and dextramer-negative fractions. TCR cDNA was synthesized by 5'RACE template switching, which introduced a universal primer site and unique molecular identifiers. Priming for cDNA synthesis came from both the TCR alpha and TCR beta constant segments. Two PCR steps were used to amplify libraries, with sample barcodes and sequencing adapters being added in the second step. Libraries were sequenced on Illumina HiSeq 2500 (2x100 bp) or NovaSeq (2x150 bp). In the authors' own workflow: MIGEC was used to demultiplex reads and collapse the reads into UMI consensus sequences, and MiXCR was used for V(D)J alignment. Using edgeR on replicate PBMC samples, clonotypes were called vaccine-responding if FDR was below 0.01 and the log2 fold change was above 5 up to day 15. CD4 or CD8 identity was assigned to each bulk clonotype according to whether the clonotype was present at higher abundance in the sequenced CD4 repertoire or the sequenced CD8 repertoire. The raw public reads went through TCRdb reprocessing: fastp at Q25, MiXCR clone calling, in-frame beta chains kept. Each CDR3 protein gets just one entry, which takes the most common genes and DNA from the rows behind it. TCRdb assigned the V and J calls; the authors' analysis was not used. For this sample the table gives some 600,000 distinct CDR3 sequences, of which less than 20% were detected only once. The ten largest clones capture around 16% of the sample.

The germline V gene supplies CDR1 MNHEY and CDR2 SVGAGI. Reading from cysteine to phenylalanine, the CDR3 counts 15 amino acids. Kept here is only the CDR3 DNA, which spans 45 bases and is read in frame from base 1. V is trimmed back by 2 bases and J by 7 bases, and the junction contains 7 bases that no gene match accounts for. The V and J segments used are TRBV6-5 and TRBJ2-1, and TRBD2 matches 8 of the central bases. The clonotype originates from a man between 18 and 35 years old who received the YFV17D yellow fever vaccine. This sample comprised PBMCs, obtained less than 6 days after the first yellow fever vaccination. The DNA is TGTGCCAGCAGTTACGTCGTCGGGGGGGAAAATGAGCAGTTCTTC. This is translated as CASSYVVGGENEQFF.